The rows below give T cell receptor beta chains drawn from one sample of a study of cytomegalovirus exposure and HLA in healthy donors. Repertoires were generated with immunoSEQ multiplex PCR, while TCRdb's copy carries only in-frame clones and drops some. This sample carries some 200,000 clones, more than 65% of them seen once, and the ten largest clones take less than 2%. The material sequenced was PBMCs. These receptors all stem from a woman in her twenties or thirties in good health and CMV-seronegative. Both conserved end residues are part of each CDR3. Each record gives: J gene, D gene, V gene, clone size, CDR3 protein, CDR3 DNA. A D gene is named only where the DNA matches it firmly. A row's size may be missing; if present it is once, few, many or a size class.

TRBJ1-2,.,TRBV5-8,.,CASTPGRVYSFRGYTF,TGTGCCAGCACCCCTGGGAGGGTCTACTCTTTCCGAGGCTACACCTTC
TRBJ1-2,.,TRBV19,.,CASRRVANYGYTF,TGTGCCAGTAGGCGGGTAGCTAACTATGGCTACACCTTC
TRBJ2-7,.,TRBV6-5,.,CASSPGRSTYEQYF,TGTGCCAGCAGCCCCGGCAGGTCGACGTACGAGCAGTACTTC
TRBJ2-7,TRBD1,TRBV5-1,few,CASSFGFTGAPDEQYF,TGCGCCAGCAGCTTCGGGTTCACAGGGGCTCCAGACGAGCAGTACTTC
TRBJ2-2,.,TRBV5-6,.,CASSYFRGSNTGELFF,TGTGCCAGCAGTTATTTCAGGGGCTCGAACACCGGGGAGCTGTTTTTT
TRBJ2-3,.,TRBV9,.,CASSVAPADTQYF,TGTGCCAGCAGCGTAGCCCCCGCAGATACGCAGTATTTT
TRBJ1-2,TRBD1,TRBV5-1,few,CASSTDRGPDYGYTF,TGCGCCAGCAGCACCGACAGGGGGCCGGACTATGGCTACACCTTC
TRBJ2-2,TRBD2,TRBV2,few,CASSEVAGVTGELFF,TGTGCCAGCAGTGAGGTAGCGGGAGTAACCGGGGAGCTGTTTTTT
TRBJ2-5,TRBD2,TRBV6-1,.,CASSELAGGQETQYF,TGTGCCAGCAGTGAACTAGCGGGGGGGCAAGAGACCCAGTACTTC
TRBJ1-2,.,TRBV15,.,CATSRTRSTPAGDGYTF,TGTGCCACCAGCCGGACACGCAGTACCCCCGCAGGGGATGGCTACACCTTC
TRBJ1-6,TRBD1,TRBV6-5,.,CASRTGDSPLHF,TGTGCCAGCCGTACAGGGGACTCACCCCTCCACTTT
TRBJ2-2,TRBD2,TRBV5-1,.,CASSPGLAGGWSTGELFF,TGCGCCAGCAGCCCTGGACTAGCGGGGGGCTGGTCCACCGGGGAGCTGTTTTTT
TRBJ2-5,TRBD2,TRBV7-3,.,CASSEMGTSGIETQYF,TGTGCCAGCAGCGAAATGGGGACTAGCGGGATTGAGACCCAGTACTTC
TRBJ2-2,TRBD2,TRBV5-4,.,CASQREFGTGELFF,TGTGCCAGCCAGCGGGAGTTCGGGACCGGGGAGCTGTTTTTT
TRBJ2-1,TRBD2,TRBV5-1,few,CASSPGLTSYNEQFF,TGCGCCAGCAGCCCGGGACTAACGTCCTACAATGAGCAGTTCTTC
TRBJ2-3,TRBD2,TRBV7-8,.,CASSLYGRATDTQYF,TGTGCCAGCAGCTTATACGGGAGGGCCACGGATACGCAGTATTTT
TRBJ2-1,.,TRBV6-1,.,CASSEASGENEQFF,TGTGCCAGCAGTGAAGCATCAGGGGAGAATGAGCAGTTCTTC
TRBJ1-3,.,TRBV30,.,CAWSRGTGNTIYF,TGTGCCTGGAGTCGGGGGACTGGAAACACCATATATTTT
TRBJ1-4,.,TRBV28,.,CATRWGKATNEKLFF,TGTGCCACCCGATGGGGCAAAGCAACTAATGAAAAACTGTTTTTT
TRBJ1-2,.,TRBV19,.,CASSIGSQYGYTF,TGTGCCAGTAGTATAGGAAGCCAATATGGCTACACCTTC
TRBJ1-6,.,TRBV27,.,CASSLSIQGSYNSPLHF,TGTGCCAGCAGTTTATCGATTCAGGGAAGCTATAATTCACCCCTCCACTTT
TRBJ2-7,.,TRBV27,.,CASSYQGPYEQYF,TGTGCCAGCAGTTACCAGGGCCCCTACGAGCAGTACTTC
TRBJ2-3,.,TRBV7-7,.,CASSSDLAGTQYF,TGTGCCAGCAGCTCAGATTTGGCGGGTACGCAGTATTTT
TRBJ1-1,.,TRBV11-2,.,CASRKGGVPNTEAFF,TGTGCCAGCCGTAAAGGGGGGGTACCGAACACTGAAGCTTTCTTT
TRBJ2-3,.,TRBV7-9,.,CASSLGGLGTQYF,TGTGCCAGCAGCTTAGGAGGGCTGGGTACGCAGTATTTT
TRBJ1-6,TRBD1,TRBV13,.,CASSLQGASYNSPLHF,TGTGCCAGCAGTTTACAGGGGGCTTCCTATAATTCACCCCTCCACTTT
TRBJ1-2,TRBD1,TRBV2,.,CASRSLQTGVAGYTF,TGTGCCAGCAGATCTCTACAGACAGGGGTGGCTGGCTACACCTTC
TRBJ2-2,.,TRBV5-5,.,CASSLRGPSNTGELFF,TGTGCCAGCAGCTTGAGGGGTCCGTCAAACACCGGGGAGCTGTTTTTT
TRBJ1-2,TRBD1,TRBV18,.,CASSPLDRVYGYTF,TGTGCCAGCTCACCACTTGACAGGGTCTATGGCTACACCTTC
TRBJ2-7,TRBD2,TRBV30,.,CAWSGAGGKSTYEQYF,TGTGCCTGGAGTGGAGCGGGAGGGAAATCTACCTACGAGCAGTACTTC
TRBJ2-1,.,TRBV11-3,.,CASSFTNGEQFF,TGTGCCAGCAGCTTTACCAACGGGGAGCAGTTCTTC
TRBJ1-1,.,TRBV29-1,.,CSADLGAATEAFF,TGCAGCGCGGATCTGGGGGCTGCTACTGAAGCTTTCTTT
TRBJ2-1,.,TRBV9,.,CASSLGQLVPYNEQFF,TGTGCCAGCAGCCTCGGACAGTTAGTTCCCTACAATGAGCAGTTCTTC
TRBJ1-4,.,TRBV30,.,CAWSVHHGSNEKLFF,TGTGCCTGGAGTGTACACCACGGGTCTAATGAAAAACTGTTTTTT
TRBJ1-1,.,TRBV10-2,few,CASSEPRYGGLTEAFF,TGCGCCAGCAGTGAGCCGCGGTACGGGGGGCTCACTGAAGCTTTCTTT
TRBJ2-7,.,TRBV2,.,CASSEQRPSYEQYF,TGTGCCAGCAGTGAACAGCGGCCCTCCTACGAGCAGTACTTC
TRBJ2-7,TRBD2,TRBV15,.,CATSRVGLALGEQYF,TGTGCCACCAGCAGAGTGGGACTAGCCCTGGGCGAGCAGTACTTC
TRBJ1-2,TRBD1,TRBV5-1,.,CASSPPGTGGYYGYTF,TGCGCCAGCAGCCCCCCCGGGACAGGGGGGTACTATGGCTACACCTTC
TRBJ1-1,.,TRBV7-9,.,CASSLRQAHQNTEAFF,TGTGCCAGCAGCCTTCGACAGGCCCACCAGAACACTGAAGCTTTCTTT
TRBJ2-5,TRBD1,TRBV7-6,.,CASSSQTGIQETQYF,TGTGCCAGCAGCTCCCAGACAGGGATCCAAGAGACCCAGTACTTC
TRBJ1-4,.,TRBV5-1,.,CASGTQGLGEKLFF,TGCGCCAGCGGGACTCAGGGCCTCGGTGAAAAACTGTTTTTT
TRBJ2-7,TRBD1,TRBV10-2,.,CASNEPGGSLGEQYF,TGCGCCAGCAACGAGCCAGGGGGCAGCTTGGGCGAGCAGTACTTC
TRBJ2-7,.,TRBV27,.,CASSLSAEPGGHEQYF,TGTGCCAGCAGTTTATCGGCCGAGCCTGGGGGCCACGAGCAGTACTTC
TRBJ2-7,TRBD2,TRBV7-2,once,CASSPLGGIEQYF,TGTGCCAGCAGCCCCTTGGGAGGGATCGAGCAGTACTTC
TRBJ1-1,TRBD1,TRBV19,few,CASSETGWGSTEAFF,TGTGCCAGTAGTGAGACAGGGTGGGGAAGCACTGAAGCTTTCTTT